Sequencing of this T cell receptor beta chain was carried out in a study of blood T cell repertoires in COVID-19 (dated by TCRdb to 2020 to 2022). With respect to the entire study: The collaborator samples originated in the United States, Italy and Spain and spanned the acute and convalescent phases of COVID-19. The dataset comprised deeply sampled blood TCRbeta repertoires from subjects exposed to, actively infected with, or recovered from COVID-19. The material from the prospective study consisted of cDNA or gDNA derived from T cells, B-cell-depleted T cells, or PBMCs. The samples were drawn from the first 160 participants of the ongoing ImmuneRACE study and from more than 1,000 subjects provided by 6 global collaborators. Sample metadata almost always included a de-identified subject ID, COVID-19 status, age in years and sex. The repertoires were made available in a free public database intended to serve as a resource for research on the immune response to SARS-CoV-2. Where available, HLA class I and class II types were taken from metadata supplied by the sample provider and were not determined by assay-based typing.

Study-wide findings and limitations: How much clinical and demographic metadata was included differed by source and by participant, and the metadata was provided uncurated.

A word on this clone: This receptor's antigen is unknown. No base-level quality is on record; no much larger clone is a single base apart.

Whole blood was collected in K2EDTA tubes by collaborating institutions according to the institutions' own protocols. For TCRbeta analysis, collaborator samples were shipped as frozen whole blood, as isolated PBMCs, or as DNA extracted from either sample type. The immunoSEQ Assay, a bias-controlled multiplex PCR, was used to amplify TCRbeta CDR3 regions from genomic DNA. From the authors' description of their analysis: The number of nucleated cells in each sample was estimated by amplification of reference gene primers within the assay. To quantify the absolute abundance of each unique TCRbeta CDR3 rearrangement, sequence reads were collapsed and filtered. For each sample, productive Simpson clonality was calculated by taking the square root of Simpson's diversity index across productive rearrangements. Sourced from immuneACCESS, this table was stored by TCRdb with only in-frame sequences that have V and J called. A share of the clones is absent; for the studies checked, an unresolved V gene accounts for under half, and the remainder has no known explanation. V and J calls and clone size follow that table, whereas D and trimming were derived from the DNA. The sample contains tens of thousands of clones, around 80% of them found a single time. About 11% of the sample lies in the top ten.

This sequence was found in a man aged 70 or older with acute or convalescent COVID-19. The sequencing input was peripheral blood.

The DNA is as follows: TGTGCCAGCAGTTTATCCGGGGGGCAGGGCACCGGGGAGCTGTTTTTT. Its protein product is CASSLSGGQGTGELFF. The V and J segments used are TRBV28 and TRBJ2-2, with a tentative D gene TRBD2 over 7 matching bases. V is pared back by 1 base and J by 4 bases, with 13 bases lying between the germline termini. The germline V gene provides CDR1 MDHEN and CDR2 SYDVKM. The CDR3 spans 16 residues, from the cysteine through the phenylalanine. Here the CDR3 DNA is all that survives: 48 bases in frame from base 1.